Below are 20 T cell receptor beta chains sequenced from a single sample in a study of T cells in Graves' hyperthyroidism and ophthalmopathy. There were TCR beta CDR3 regions amplified from RNA transcripts. Using the HTBI primer set, a first-round RT-PCR was run on the TCR CDR3. TCRdb ran MiXCR on the multiplex PCR reads and lists one entry per CDR3 protein. Found here are about 400,000 distinct CDR3 sequences, about 15% of them singletons; the top ten hold 32%. Sequencing was performed on blood. These receptors were collected from a woman aged 25 to 45 with Graves' hyperthyroidism.

The chain joins TRBV5-1 to TRBJ2-7; 8 positions agree with TRBD2. Trimming took 7 bases from V and 5 from J; bases not matched to a gene: 11. This CDR3 region has 14 residues. CDR1 and CDR2 (germline): SGHRS, YFSETQ. This chain's CDR3 is CASRSGTSRDEQYF. The CDR3 DNA follows: TGCGCCAGCCGTAGCGGGACCTCCCGGGACGAGCAGTACTTC.

The CDR3 loop is CASSLVVRVGETQYF. CDR3 DNA sequence: TGTGCCAGCAGCTTAGTCGTCAGGGTTGGTGAGACCCAGTACTTC. The rearrangement uses TRBV7-2 and TRBJ2-5; a weak D match, TRBD1 (5 bases). Germline CDR1 SGHTA, CDR2 FQGNSA. The V end was cut by 1 base, the J end by 5 bases, with 14 bases between. The length of the CDR3 is 15 residues. Variable domain in full (rest from reference TRBV7-2 and TRBJ2-5): GAGVSQSPSNKVTEKGKDVELRCDPISGHTALYWYRQSLGQGLEFLIYFQGNSAPDKSGLPSDRFSAERTGGSVSTLTIQRTQQEDSAVYLCASSLVVRVGETQYFGPGTRLLVL.

This clonotype appeared many times. The gene calls are TRBV2 and TRBJ2-3; 7 bases agree with TRBD2. Germline V gives CDR1 SNHLY, CDR2 FYNNEI. The CDR3 spans 15 residues. The junction had 9 bases not matched to a gene; V was cut back by 8 bases and J by 1 base. In DNA form, the CDR3 reads TGTGCCAGCTGTAGGGAGGGCCTCGGCACAGATACGCAGTATTTT. It codes for CASCREGLGTDTQYF.

The CDR3 nucleotides are TGTGCCAGCAGTTCGGATGGAAGGGGCACAGATACGCAGTATTTT. This gives the protein CASSSDGRGTDTQYF. The rearrangement joins TRBV2 to TRBJ2-3; D remains ambiguous. Between the trimmed V and J ends, which lost 5 bases and 1 base, there was a span of 13 bases. Germline-derived CDR1 and CDR2 are SNHLY and FYNNEI. CDR3 length: 15 amino acids.

This clonotype has just a few counts. V gene TRBV6-1 combines with J gene TRBJ1-1, with 7 bases identical to TRBD1. J lost 4 bases, V lost 2 bases, and 7 bases had no gene match. Germline CDR1 and CDR2: MNHNS and SASEGT. The CDR3 has 15 amino acids. CDR3 region: CASSEPGGGPTEAFF. The CDR3 bases are TGTGCCAGCAGTGAACCAGGGGGGGGCCCCACTGAAGCTTTCTTT.

This clonotype was detected many times. This chain connects TRBV20-1 to TRBJ1-4; 8 nucleotides agree with TRBD1. Unmatched junction bases numbered 3, after V lost 3 bases and J lost 6 bases. The V gene's germline CDR1 is DFQATT and CDR2 SNEGSKA (reference sequence). The CDR3 totals 13 residues. CDR3 residues: CSARTGADEKLFF. The CDR3, as DNA: TGCAGTGCTAGGACAGGGGCCGATGAAAAACTGTTTTTT.

The chain combines TRBV19 with TRBJ1-1; D gene unclear. Per the germline V gene, CDR1 is LNHDA and CDR2 is SQIVND (reference sequence). This CDR3 is built from 18 residues. The V gene lost 2 bases and the J gene lost 2 bases, with 21 bases spanning the gap. The CDR3 nucleotides are TGTGCCAGTAGTATACGAGGGCAATTCAAGGAATTAAACACTGAAGCTTTCTTT. It translates to CASSIRGQFKELNTEAFF.

This clonotype appeared a few times. The rearrangement links TRBV20-1 to TRBJ1-3; D call uncertain. The CDR3 totals 16 residues. The germline V gene encodes CDR1 DFQATT and CDR2 SNEGSKA (reference sequence). Trimming shortened V by 2 bases and J by 0 bases, and 14 bases separated the two germline ends. In nucleotides, the CDR3 is TGCAGTGCTAGACCTCGGAAAAGGAGCTCTGGAAACACCATATATTTT. Its translation is CSARPRKRSSGNTIYF.

The CDR3 sequence is CAISEVDRGDTEAFF. The CDR3 DNA reads as TGTGCCATCAGTGAGGTCGACAGGGGAGACACTGAAGCTTTCTTT. This chain uses TRBV10-3 with TRBJ1-1; the match to TRBD1 covers 8 bases. The CDR3 runs to 15 residues. Looked up from germline, CDR1 is ENHRY and CDR2 is SYGVKD. Trimming cost V 2 bases and J 3 bases; bases outside gene matches: 5.

The genes are TRBV4-1 and TRBJ2-7; D assignment may be TRBD1 or TRBD2 (6 bases each). Per germline, CDR1 MGHRA and CDR2 YSYEKL. Trimming left V 1 base short and J 9 bases short, with 13 bases between. The CDR3 contains 13 residues. The CDR3 DNA follows: TGCGCCAGCAGCCAAGTGAGGGGGGCGGCGCAGTACTTC. This sequence encodes CASSQVRGAAQYF.

The sample holds many counts of this clonotype. J is TRBJ2-5 and V is TRBV3-1, with 9 bases matching TRBD2. In germline, CDR1 is LGHDT, CDR2 YNNKEL (reference sequence). V gave up 3 bases and J gave up 5 bases; unmatched junction bases: 4. The CDR3 totals 14 residues. The CDR3 reads CASSHLAGFETQYF. In nucleotides, the CDR3 is TGTGCCAGCAGCCATCTAGCGGGATTCGAGACCCAGTACTTC.

The CDR3 loop is CATSEPTGVLGADTQYF. In nucleotides, the CDR3 is TGTGCCACCAGTGAACCGACTGGAGTGTTAGGCGCAGATACGCAGTATTTT. The rearrangement joins TRBV24-1 to TRBJ2-3; no clear D. The ends were cut back, 4 bases at V and 4 bases at J, with 20 bases in the middle. The CDR3 has 17 residues. Germline values: CDR1 KGHDR, CDR2 SFDVKD.

This clonotype was seen only a few times. One base away lies a much larger clone, so this may be a sequencing read error. The V call is TRBV28, the J call TRBJ2-7; 7 nucleotides match TRBD2. Trimming took 3 bases from V and 5 from J; bases not matched to a gene: 4. This CDR3 comprises 13 residues. CDR1 MDHEN and CDR2 SYDVKM come from the germline V gene. CDR3 nucleotides: TGTGCCAGCAGTTTGAGGGAGGGCGACGAGCAGTACTTC. It is translated as CASSLREGDEQYF. The full variable domain, its missing parts supplied by reference TRBV28 and TRBJ2-7, is DVKVTQSSRYLVKRTGEKVFLECVQDMDHENMFWYRQDPGLGLRLIYFSYDVKMKEKGDIPEGYSVSREKKERFSLILESASTNQTSMYLCASSLREGDEQYFGPGTRLTVT.

The J gene is TRBJ2-5, the V gene TRBV20-1; 7 bases map to TRBD1. CDR1 and CDR2 (germline): DFQATT, SNEGSKA (reference sequence). Trimming cost V 6 bases and J 3 bases; bases outside gene matches: 4. This CDR3 spans 12 amino acids. In nucleotides, the CDR3 is TGCAGTGCCGCCGGGACAGAAGAGACCCAGTACTTC. It yields the protein CSAAGTEETQYF.

The chain has TRBV20-1 and TRBJ2-2, with 8 bases aligning to TRBD2. V was pared by 3 bases and J by 4 bases, with 7 bases of the junction left unmatched. CDR1 is DFQATT, CDR2 SNEGSKA, per germline (reference sequence). The CDR3 spans 15 residues. CDR3 bases: TGCAGTGCTAGCGATCGCGGGAGGTTCACCGGGGAGCTGTTTTTT. Amino acid sequence: CSASDRGRFTGELFF.

A remark on this clonotype: This sequence may be a read error, since a much larger clone differs from it by one base. The chain employs TRBV28 and TRBJ1-2; D gene ambiguous. CDR1 is MDHEN and CDR2 is SYDVKM in the germline V gene. CDR3 length equals 12 residues. The CDR3 sequence is CAGSLSPYGYTF. The CDR3 coding sequence is TGTGCCGGCAGTTTATCGCCCTATGGCTACACCTTC.

This clonotype was seen a few times. This chain joins TRBV30 and TRBJ1-3; no clear D gene. Trimming cost V 4 bases and J 0 bases, with 7 bases left between them. Germline V lookup: CDR1 GTSNPN, CDR2 SVGIG (reference sequence). This CDR3 comprises 13 residues. The DNA for the CDR3 is TGTGCCTGGAACATTCTCTCTGGAAACACCATATATTTT. This sequence encodes CAWNILSGNTIYF. The entire variable domain, with the rest obtained from reference TRBV30 and TRBJ1-3, is as follows: SQTIHQWPATLVQPVGSPLSLECTVEGTSNPNLYWYRQAAGRGLQLLFYSVGIGQISSEVPQNLSASRPQDRQFILSSKKLLLSDSGFYLCAWNILSGNTIYFGEGSWLTVV.

This clonotype came up many times. The gene calls are TRBV12-3 or TRBV12-4 and TRBJ2-5; D is uncertain. Trimming removed 6 bases from V and 1 base from J, with 18 bases in between. The length of the CDR3 is 16 residues. The DNA for the CDR3 is TGTGCCAGCAGCCCACCTCGGACGAGAGGCCAAGAGACCCAGTACTTC. The encoded protein is CASSPPRTRGQETQYF.

A few counts support this clonotype. V usage is TRBV6-5 and J usage is TRBJ2-2, with 10 positions matching TRBD1. After removal of 1 base from V and 7 bases from J, the junction contained 3 bases not matched to a gene. Germline CDR1 reads MNHEY; CDR2 reads SVGAGI. The CDR3 has 15 amino acids. CDR3 protein: CASSYLGQGIGELFF. Here the CDR3 DNA reads TGTGCCAGCAGTTACTTGGGACAGGGGATCGGGGAGCTGTTTTTT.

Many counts were recorded for this clonotype. The J gene is TRBJ1-2, the V gene TRBV20-1; D is unclear. CDR3 length equals 14 residues. The V gene lost 5 bases and the J gene lost 3 bases, with 16 bases spanning the gap. In germline, CDR1 is DFQATT, CDR2 SNEGSKA (reference sequence). The CDR3 DNA is TGCAGTGCTCCCGGGCCACGATTGGACTATGGCTACACCTTC. Its protein product is CSAPGPRLDYGYTF.